This T cell receptor beta chain was documented in a study of cytomegalovirus exposure and HLA in healthy donors. Trimming stripped 3 bases from V and 4 bases from J, with 3 bases between. This CDR3 contains 11 residues. Germline V gene lookup returns CDR1 LNHDA and CDR2 SQIVND (reference sequence). It was with 60 Vbeta and 13 Jbeta primers that the PCR ran. Generated by immunoSEQ multiplex PCR, the TCRdb table keeps only in-frame clones and is missing some. The sample lists 100,000 to 150,000 clones, approximately 80% seen once, with about 13% in the top ten. The J gene is TRBJ1-1, the V gene TRBV19; D call uncertain. The receptor was isolated from a woman aged 40 to 50 in good health and CMV-seropositive. Sequenced: PBMCs. CDR3 in DNA: TGTGCCAGTAGTATGCGCACTGAAGCTTTCTTT. Translating gives CASSMRTEAFF.